The TCR beta chain described here comes from a study of persistence of HIV-infected CD4 T cells. An overlapping HIV-1 Gag peptide pool stimulated these cells at about 1 ug/peptide/mL. Sorting of responding CD4+ T cells relied on upregulated CD40 ligand together with CD69. Adults with HIV-1 started suppressive ART while chronically infected. This clone showed up just once. What it binds is not known. The study's findings and limits: Antigen-responding cells were enriched for degenerate expanded CDR3beta sequences.

CDR1 is MDHEN and CDR2 is SYDVKM in the germline V gene. The CDR3 runs to 15 residues. Trimming pared 7 bases from V and 2 bases from J, leaving 12 bases between. The immunoSEQ assay was version 4, run in survey mode. The data were produced by immunoSEQ multiplex PCR, yet TCRdb's version contains in-frame clones alone and is incomplete. The top ten hold less than 9% of the sample, which has some 13,000 clones, around 66% seen once. Sequencing used CD4+ T cells sorted from PBMCs after approximately 19-hour stimulation, obtained from a patient who received antiretroviral therapy. This TCR came from an adult man with HIV who was CMV-seropositive. The V gene is TRBV28, the J gene TRBJ2-6; D is unresolved. The CDR3 DNA is TGTGCCAGCACCCCGGCGTTTACTGGGGCCAACGTCCTGACTTTC. It is translated as CASTPAFTGANVLTF. The full variable domain, completed using reference TRBV28 and TRBJ2-6, is DVKVTQSSRYLVKRTGEKVFLECVQDMDHENMFWYRQDPGLGLRLIYFSYDVKMKEKGDIPEGYSVSREKKERFSLILESASTNQTSMYLCASTPAFTGANVLTFGAGSRLTVL.